Sequencing of this TCR beta chain was carried out in a study of radiation and T cells in renal cell carcinoma. The germline CDR1 and CDR2 sequences are SNHLY and FYNNEI. The ends lost 4 bases at V and 2 bases at J; junction bases unmatched: 4. CDR3 size: 15 residues. Measured with immunoSEQ multiplex PCR; TCRdb has only the in-frame clones, and not every one. The repertoire includes around 140,000 clones, roughly 90% of them detected once, and 15% to 20% sits in the top ten. Documented time point: blood 4 weeks post-SBRT, at nephrectomy. Treatment specified: 15 Gy SBRT to primary tumor, nephrectomy 4 weeks later. Nephrectomy followed 15 Gy stereotactic body radiation by 4 weeks. Radiation-treated patients gave blood at baseline, week 2 and week 4. This clone was detected only once.

This chain connects TRBV2 to TRBJ2-1; TRBD2 matches 8 bases. Sample: blood, taken from a patient whose treatment included radiotherapy and nephrectomy. The TCR was taken from a woman aged 45-60 years with renal cell carcinoma. CDR3 nucleotide sequence: TGTGCCAGCAGTGTAGCGGGACCGACCTACAATGAGCAGTTCTTC. Its protein is CASSVAGPTYNEQFF.